Detailed here is one TCR beta chain. Its antigen is not identified. This CDR3 comprises 16 residues. The germline V gene encodes CDR1 SGHNT and CDR2 YYREEE (reference sequence). V dropped 3 bases and J dropped 1; count of bases not matched to a gene: 4. This record belongs to a study of T cell repertoires in cytomegalovirus infection. Notes on the study in general: Adding up the frequency of public TCR beta families identified people who carried CMV plus the relevant HLA. HLA-C-restricted CMV-specific TCR beta clonotypes were dominant in the ex vivo response.

Each CDR3 protein is one row after TCRdb ran MiXCR on the reads. The sample includes 450,000 to 650,000 distinct CDR3 sequences, more than 20% of them seen just once. This chain uses TRBV5-4 with TRBJ2-3, with 11 bases matching TRBD2. Input material: PBMCs. This TCR was sampled from a human donor in good health (CMV status not recorded). Some clones in this sample may be carry-over from other donors' samples. The CDR3: CASSSPGLAGTDTQYF. DNA for the CDR3: TGTGCCAGCAGCTCTCCGGGACTAGCGGGCACAGATACGCAGTATTTT. The complete variable domain, with remaining parts taken from reference TRBV5-4 and TRBJ2-3, reads ETGVTQSPTHLIKTRGQQVTLRCSSQSGHNTVSWYQQALGQGPQFIFQYYREEENGRGNFPPRFSGLQFPNYSSELNVNALELDDSALYLCASSSPGLAGTDTQYFGPGTRLTVL.